This TCR beta chain was recorded in a study of T cells after yellow fever vaccination. The wider study: SMART-Seq v4 Ultra Low Input prepared the low-cell-number fractions. Study-level points and caveats: Among primary-vaccination clones, most reappeared after the booster, at 96% for CD4 and under 90% for CD8. The CD4 compartment and the CD8 compartment contained a small share of clonotypes in common.

This clonotype was detected a few times. Its cognate antigen is unknown. The junction had 4 bases not matched to a gene; V was cut back by 6 bases and J by 3 bases. Germline lookup yields CDR1 MNHNY and CDR2 SVGAGI (reference sequence). The length of the CDR3 is 14 residues. Template switching with 5'RACE generated the TCR cDNA and added a universal primer site and UMIs. TCRdb recomputed calls from the 5' RACE reads with MiXCR, one row per CDR3 protein. The sample lists about 320,000 distinct CDR3 sequences, over 3.5% occurring once. The clonotype originates from a man aged 18 to 29 who received the YFV17D yellow fever vaccine. V is TRBV6-6 and J is TRBJ1-5; 8 bases are shared with TRBD1. Source: PBMCs, taken 15 days after the yellow fever booster vaccination. In DNA, the CDR3 is TGTGCCAGCAGCCGACAGGGGCTCAATCAGCCCCAGCATTTT. Translation gives CASSRQGLNQPQHF.